The 21 T cell receptor beta chains listed next were all sequenced from one sample in a study of blood T cells in healthy people across ages. A second roughly 6 to 11 cycle PCR used barcoded and J-beta primers. TCRdb called the 5' RACE reads again in MiXCR, with one record for every CDR3 protein. The table includes about 500,000 distinct CDR3 sequences, about 24% detected once. These records were also assigned to another study, of T cells of mothers and their children.

Sequenced: blood. Every receptor here comes from a boy between 10 and 17 years old in good health.

This clonotype was observed a few times. A read error may produce the germline difference seen at one junction end. V gene TRBV7-8 combines with J gene TRBJ1-5, with D possibly TRBD1 on 6 matching bases. There are 17 residues in the CDR3. CDR1 SGHVS and CDR2 FQNEAQ come from the germline V gene. The CDR3 nucleotides read TGTACCAGCAGCCGGCTCGACAGGACCTATAGCAATCAGCCCCAGCATTTT. Protein product: CTSSRLDRTYSNQPQHF.

This clonotype has just a few counts. The chain uses TRBV28 and TRBJ1-2; tentative D call: TRBD1 (6 bases). This CDR3 has 14 residues. The germline V gene encodes CDR1 MDHEN and CDR2 SYDVKM. With 4 bases removed from V and 3 bases from J, the gap between germline ends came to 12 bases. CDR3 coding DNA: TGTGCCAGCAGTTCAGGACGGACAGACTATGGCTACACCTTC. It is translated as CASSSGRTDYGYTF.

This clonotype was found a few times. The chain employs TRBV20-1 and TRBJ1-6; TRBD1 might be the D (5 bases). The CDR3 spans 14 residues. V was trimmed by 2 bases and J by 6 bases, leaving 11 bases between them. Germline V CDR1 and CDR2: DFQATT, SNEGSKA (reference sequence). The CDR3 loop is CSARLWGGNSPLHF. The CDR3 bases are TGCAGTGCTAGACTTTGGGGGGGTAATTCACCCCTCCACTTT.

V is TRBV4-3 and J is TRBJ1-3, with a weak D call TRBD1 (5 bases). The CDR3 has 15 residues. From germline, CDR1 is LGHNA and CDR2 YSLEER. V was pared by 1 base and J by 4 bases, with 11 bases between. The CDR3 reads CASSQAGGGGNTIYF. The DNA of the CDR3 is TGCGCCAGCAGCCAAGCGGGGGGTGGCGGAAACACCATATATTTT.

V usage is TRBV19 and J usage is TRBJ2-7; D call uncertain. The V gene lost 3 bases and the J gene lost 2 bases, with 11 bases spanning the gap. CDR3 size: 14 residues. The germline CDR1 and CDR2 sequences are LNHDA and SQIVND (reference sequence). The CDR3 nucleotides are TGTGCCAGTAGTATGAGCGTCAGCCCCTACGAGCAGTACTTC. This gives the protein CASSMSVSPYEQYF. The whole variable domain, filled in from reference TRBV19 and TRBJ2-7, reads DGGITQSPKYLFRKEGQNVTLSCEQNLNHDAMYWYRQDPGQGLRLIYYSQIVNDFQKGDIAEGYSVSREKKESFPLTVTSAQKNPTAFYLCASSMSVSPYEQYFGPGTRLTVT.

The genes are TRBV10-3 and TRBJ2-2; D is possibly TRBD1 or TRBD2 (6 bases each). V lost 4 bases and J lost 1, with 19 bases in between. Germline V lookup: CDR1 ENHRY, CDR2 SYGVKD. The CDR3 has 18 amino acids. The chain's CDR3 is CAISGGAHRDRNTGELFF. CDR3 nucleotides: TGTGCCATCAGTGGGGGGGCACACAGGGATCGGAACACCGGGGAGCTGTTTTTT.

This clonotype has only a few counts. This chain links TRBV3-1 with TRBJ2-1, with TRBD2 identical over 10 bases. Per germline, CDR1 LGHDT and CDR2 YNNKEL (reference sequence). The CDR3 extends over 16 amino acids. Unmatched junction bases numbered 3, after V lost 1 base and J lost 3 bases. CDR3 coding DNA: TGTGCCAGCAGCCAAGGGCTAGCGGGAGTCTACAATGAGCAGTTCTTC. Its translation is CASSQGLAGVYNEQFF.

This chain connects TRBV29-1 to TRBJ1-1, with 7 bases matching TRBD1. Germline lookup yields CDR1 SQVTM and CDR2 ANQGSEA. The CDR3 runs 13 residues. V gave up 7 bases and J gave up 1 base; unmatched junction bases: 6. This chain's CDR3 is CSDRTGGNTEAFF. The CDR3 DNA reads TGCAGCGACCGGACAGGAGGGAACACTGAAGCTTTCTTT. Filled out from reference TRBV29-1 and TRBJ1-1, the complete variable domain reads SAVISQKPSRDICQRGTSLTIQCQVDSQVTMMFWYRQQPGQSLTLIATANQGSEATYESGFVIDKFPISRPNLTFSTLTVSNMSPEDSSIYLCSDRTGGNTEAFFGQGTRLTVV.

There are many counts of this clonotype. J is TRBJ2-4 and V is TRBV10-3; 10 nucleotides align to TRBD2. Germline V gene data show CDR1 as ENHRY and CDR2 as SYGVKD. The CDR3 consists of 13 residues. Trimming at V came to 4 bases and at J to 6 bases, leaving 0 bases not matched to a gene. The CDR3 DNA follows: TGTGCCATCAGTGGGACTAGCGGAAACATTCAGTACTTC. Translating it yields CAISGTSGNIQYF.

This chain uses TRBV3-1 with TRBJ1-1; D is unresolved. Germline V gives CDR1 LGHDT, CDR2 YNNKEL (reference sequence). This CDR3 contains 17 residues. V lost 0 bases to trimming and J lost 2 bases, with 16 bases between them. The chain's CDR3 is CASSQDGQGDGNTEAFF. The CDR3 nucleotides are TGTGCCAGCAGCCAAGATGGGCAAGGAGACGGAAACACTGAAGCTTTCTTT.

The chain joins TRBV4-2 to TRBJ2-7, with 7 bases matching TRBD2. The germline gives CDR1 LGHNA, CDR2 YNFKEQ. The CDR3 extends over 15 amino acids. Germline trimming cut 3 bases from V and 1 base from J; bases unmatched to any gene: 6. The CDR3 DNA is TGTGCCAGCAGCCAGGGCGGGAGTGTGTCCTACGAGCAGTACTTC. Protein product: CASSQGGSVSYEQYF.

This clonotype was counted only a few times. This chain links TRBV19 with TRBJ2-7, with D possibly TRBD2 on 5 matching bases. V was trimmed by 3 bases and J by 6 bases, leaving 12 bases between them. CDR1 is LNHDA and CDR2 is SQIVND in the germline V gene (reference sequence). CDR3 size: 13 residues. CDR3 residues: CASSIAGSAEQYF. The CDR3 DNA reads as TGTGCCAGTAGTATCGCGGGTTCTGCCGAGCAGTACTTC.

The chain joins TRBV18 to TRBJ1-5; the D is unclear. The germline gives CDR1 KGHSH, CDR2 LQKENI. Trimming took off 4 bases at V and 3 bases at J, with 7 bases between the two ends. The CDR3 has 13 residues. The CDR3 DNA sequence: TGTGCCAGCTCACGGCAGGACAATCAGCCCCAGCATTTT. This gives the protein CASSRQDNQPQHF.

About this clonotype itself: At one of its ends the junction is not consistent with the germline gene, which may arise from a read error. This rearrangement joins TRBV20-1 to TRBJ2-5; 9 nucleotides line up with TRBD1. From germline, CDR1 is DFQATT and CDR2 SNEGSKA (reference sequence). The CDR3 is 11 residues long. CDR3 amino acids: CSATGGRTQYF. The CDR3 DNA is TGCAGCGCTACAGGGGGCCGGACCCAGTACTTC.

Notes on this clonotype: At one end the junction does not follow the germline gene, possibly because of a read error. V and J are TRBV28 and TRBJ2-6; D remains ambiguous. The CDR3 extends over 16 amino acids. The germline V gene has CDR1 MDHEN and CDR2 SYDVKM. CDR3 in amino acids: CTSSLGRAAGANVLTF. The CDR3 nucleotides read TGTACCAGCAGTTTAGGAAGGGCCGCCGGGGCCAACGTCCTGACTTTC.

In DNA, the CDR3 is TGTGCCAGCAGTGGGGACAGAACCTACGAGCAGTACTTC. Residues: CASSGDRTYEQYF. The gene calls are TRBV12-3 or TRBV12-4 and TRBJ2-7, with 7 bases fitting TRBD1. Trimming at V came to 5 bases and at J to 2 bases, leaving 3 bases not matched to a gene. The CDR3 covers 13 residues.

The rearrangement links TRBV4-1 to TRBJ2-1; TRBD2 is a possible D gene (5 bases). The CDR3 has 14 residues. Germline V gene lookup returns CDR1 MGHRA and CDR2 YSYEKL. V was trimmed by 2 bases and J by 8 bases, leaving 13 bases between them. In DNA form, the CDR3 reads TGCGCCAGCAGCCAAAGGAGCCTCGGGGATGAGCAGTTCTTC. This gives the protein CASSQRSLGDEQFF.

This clonotype was found a few times. The chain joins TRBV27 to TRBJ1-2; perhaps TRBD1 as D (6 bases). The CDR3 has 15 residues. In germline, CDR1 is MNHEY, CDR2 SMNVEV (reference sequence). V gave up 5 bases and J gave up 6 bases, with 19 bases separating them. The CDR3 region is CASSRKTGIVDGYTF. In DNA form, the CDR3 reads TGTGCCAGCAGTCGTAAAACAGGGATTGTGGATGGCTACACCTTC.

The J gene is TRBJ2-1, the V gene TRBV20-1; D unresolved. The CDR3 loop spans 15 amino acids. V shed 0 bases and J shed 0 bases, with 9 bases lying between them. Germline-derived CDR1 and CDR2 are DFQATT and SNEGSKA (reference sequence). The CDR3 DNA sequence: TGCAGTGCTAGAGAAAGACCGAGCTCCTACAATGAGCAGTTCTTC. Protein: CSARERPSSYNEQFF.

The J gene is TRBJ2-5, the V gene TRBV19, with D tentatively TRBD1 (6 bases). The better agreement between TRBJ2-7 and the DNA end casts doubt on the J call. This CDR3 contains 16 residues. CDR1 is LNHDA, CDR2 SQIVND, per germline (reference sequence). The CDR3 region has the DNA TGTGCCAGTAGTGAGAATCAGGGGCTTGTCTCCTACGAGCAGTACTTC. It yields the protein CASSENQGLVSYEQYF.

In this sample, this clonotype turned up a few times. The chain employs TRBV7-9 and TRBJ1-1; D is perhaps TRBD1 (6 bases). Trimming shortened V by 7 bases and J by 0 bases, and 12 bases separated the two germline ends. Germline V gives CDR1 SEHNR, CDR2 FQNEAQ (reference sequence). The CDR3 is 14 residues long. DNA for the CDR3: TGTGCCAGCAACACAGACAGGCTGAACACTGAAGCTTTCTTT. Translation gives CASNTDRLNTEAFF.